One sample yielded the 18 T cell receptor beta chains listed below, sequenced in a study of blood T cell repertoires in COVID-19. The repertoire was sequenced with immunoSEQ multiplex PCR; TCRdb's copy has only in-frame clones and lacks some. The sample yields roughly 34,000 clones, about 88% seen once. Source material: peripheral blood. Receptors originate from an elderly woman with active or convalescent COVID-19.

The V and J genes are TRBV14 and TRBJ1-2; perhaps TRBD1 as D (6 bases). The V and J ends lost 1 base and 4 bases respectively, with 10 bases between them. CDR3 length: 14 amino acids. CDR1 is SGHDN, CDR2 FVKESK, per germline. Here the CDR3 reads CASSQARGAYGYTF. The DNA of the CDR3 is TGTGCCAGCAGCCAAGCTCGGGGGGCCTATGGCTACACCTTC. Together with reference TRBV14 and TRBJ1-2, the CDR3 gives the full variable domain: EAGVTQFPSHSVIEKGQTVTLRCDPISGHDNLYWYRRVMGKEIKFLLHFVKESKQDESGMPNNRFLAERTGGTYSTLKVQPAELEDSGVYFCASSQARGAYGYTFGSGTRLTVV.

The chain combines TRBV6-6 with TRBJ2-3; a possible D gene is TRBD2 (6 bases). This CDR3 spans 14 amino acids. Trimming removed 5 bases from V and 4 bases from J, with 13 bases in between. Germline V gene lookup returns CDR1 MNHNY and CDR2 SVGAGI (reference sequence). As DNA, the CDR3 is TGTGCCAGCAGTCGGGATACTAGCTCAGATACGCAGTATTTT. It translates to CASSRDTSSDTQYF.

V and J are TRBV10-2 and TRBJ1-2, with D possibly TRBD1 on 6 matching bases. Trimming took 8 bases from V and 4 from J, leaving 20 bases between them. CDR1 and CDR2 from the germline V gene are WSHSY and SAAADI. The CDR3 runs 15 residues. CDR3 sequence (DNA): TGCGCCAGCTTTGAGGGGGTGGGGAAGGTCTATGGCTACACCTTC. Protein: CASFEGVGKVYGYTF.

J is TRBJ1-4 and V is TRBV5-1; 9 bases fit TRBD1. Looked up from germline, CDR1 is SGHRS and CDR2 is YFSETQ. This CDR3 contains 15 residues. Trimming took 4 bases from V and 7 from J; bases not matched to a gene: 8. CDR3 protein: CASSRTGEGAEKLFF. CDR3 sequence (DNA): TGCGCCAGCAGCCGGACAGGGGAGGGGGCTGAAAAACTGTTTTTT.

The chain couples TRBV28 to TRBJ1-4; 7 bases match TRBD1. The V segment lost 5 bases and the J segment 4 bases; nucleotides outside the gene matches: 7. The CDR3 consists of 15 residues. Germline values: CDR1 MDHEN, CDR2 SYDVKM. CDR3 DNA sequence: TGTGCCAGCAGTCGTACAGGGGCCCGTAATGAAAAACTGTTTTTT. Protein sequence: CASSRTGARNEKLFF.

The V gene is TRBV11-2, the J gene TRBJ1-6; D not certain. V was shortened by 2 bases and J by 14 bases, with 10 bases between the two germline ends. The germline CDR1 and CDR2 sequences are SGHAT and FQNNGV. CDR3 size: 12 residues. The CDR3 sequence is CASSLPGNTLHF. The DNA of the CDR3 is TGTGCCAGCAGCTTACCCGGGAACACCCTCCACTTT.

V gene TRBV3-1 (or the pseudogene TRBV3-2) combines with J gene TRBJ1-1; unclear D gene. Germline V gene data show CDR1 as LGHDT and CDR2 as YNNKEL (reference sequence). The CDR3 runs 13 residues. Trimming cost V 1 base and J 1 base, with 4 bases left between them. CDR3 coding DNA: TGTGCCAGCAGCCAAGTACAGAACACTGAAGCTTTCTTT. It codes for CASSQVQNTEAFF.

This clone has a handful of counts. The V call is TRBV11-3, the J call TRBJ2-1; possibly TRBD2 for D (5 bases). With 5 bases removed from V and 2 bases from J, the gap between germline ends came to 16 bases. The CDR3 spans 16 residues. Germline lookup yields CDR1 SGHNT and CDR2 YENEEA. CDR3 in amino acids: CASSENSGSTYNEQFF. In nucleotides, the CDR3 is TGTGCCAGCAGCGAAAATTCGGGGAGCACCTACAATGAGCAGTTCTTC.

The chain carries TRBV7-9 and TRBJ2-3; D unresolved. The CDR3 contains 14 residues. Germline V gene sequence: CDR1 SEHNR, CDR2 FQNEAQ (reference sequence). The V and J ends lost 3 bases and 0 bases respectively, with 7 bases between them. CDR3 residues: CASSLETSTDTQYF. In DNA form, the CDR3 reads TGTGCCAGCAGCTTGGAGACTAGCACAGATACGCAGTATTTT.

A remark on this clone: At the DNA level, this CDR3 is encoded by other sequences in the same sample as well. V gene TRBV6-5 combines with J gene TRBJ2-2; 7 positions match TRBD1. V lost 1 base, J lost 0 bases, and 2 bases stayed unmatched. The CDR3 spans 16 residues. Germline V CDR1 and CDR2: MNHEY, SVGAGI. This CDR3 is CASSYFGTANTGELFF. The CDR3 nucleotides are TGTGCCAGCAGTTACTTCGGGACAGCGAACACCGGGGAGCTGTTTTTT.

The V call is TRBV28, the J call TRBJ1-3; TRBD1 matches 9 bases. Germline CDR1 and CDR2: MDHEN and SYDVKM. The CDR3 contains 16 residues. V was pared by 4 bases and J by 7 bases, with 11 bases of the junction left unmatched. CDR3 region: CASSYAGTGFANTIYF. DNA of the CDR3: TGTGCCAGCAGTTACGCCGGGACAGGGTTTGCTAACACCATATATTTT.

This chain links TRBV29-1 with TRBJ1-1; tentative D call: TRBD1 (5 bases). CDR3 length: 13 amino acids. Germline V lookup: CDR1 SQVTM, CDR2 ANQGSEA. The ends were cut back, 7 bases at V and 4 bases at J, with 16 bases in the middle. CDR3 protein: CSAGAGGSTEAFF. The CDR3 bases are TGCAGCGCTGGGGCGGGGGGGAGCACTGAAGCTTTCTTT.

V gene TRBV5-1 combines with J gene TRBJ1-3, with D hard to call. V was shortened by 0 bases and J by 2 bases, with 12 bases between the two germline ends. The CDR3 covers 16 residues. Germline CDR1 and CDR2: SGHRS and YFSETQ. The CDR3 is CASSLGEGIAGNTIYF. In DNA, the CDR3 is TGCGCCAGCAGCTTGGGGGAGGGAATAGCTGGAAACACCATATATTTT.

In its sample, this clone was seen once. This rearrangement joins TRBV3-1 (or the pseudogene TRBV3-2) to TRBJ2-5; tentatively, D is TRBD2 (6 bases). Trimming took off 2 bases at V and 5 bases at J, with 12 bases between the two ends. CDR3 size: 14 residues. CDR1 and CDR2 from the germline V gene are LGHDT and YNNKEL (reference sequence). For the CDR3, the DNA is TGTGCCAGCAGCCAAAGGCGGGGTGGGGAGACCCAGTACTTC. Encoded protein: CASSQRRGGETQYF.

This clone has just one count. The chain recombines TRBV3-1 (or the pseudogene TRBV3-2) with TRBJ1-1; D is ambiguous. The length of the CDR3 is 14 residues. Trimming took off 4 bases at V and 0 bases at J, with 9 bases between the two ends. CDR1 and CDR2 from the germline V gene are LGHDT and YNNKEL (reference sequence). CDR3 bases: TGTGCCAGCAGCCCTGGTCGGGTGAACACTGAAGCTTTCTTT. Translation: CASSPGRVNTEAFF.

Only one count was recorded for this clone. The gene calls are TRBV6-5 and TRBJ1-5, with D possibly TRBD1 on 6 matching bases. Trimming cost V 6 bases and J 3 bases, with 9 bases left between them. The CDR3 runs to 13 residues. CDR1 and CDR2 from the germline V gene are MNHEY and SVGAGI. The CDR3 bases are TGTGCCAGCAGGGGGGCTTTCAATCAGCCCCAGCATTTT. This sequence encodes CASRGAFNQPQHF.

This clone was recorded once. This rearrangement joins TRBV6-2 or TRBV6-3 to TRBJ1-2, with D unresolved. This CDR3 region has 16 residues. The ends were cut back, 0 bases at V and 1 base at J, with 12 bases in the middle. CDR1 MNHEY and CDR2 SVGEGT come from the germline V gene. The CDR3 is CASSYSMVRLNYGYTF. In DNA, the CDR3 is TGTGCCAGCAGTTACTCGATGGTCAGACTTAACTATGGCTACACCTTC.

This clone has more than one count but fewer than ten. This chain connects TRBV10-2 to TRBJ2-1; 12 bases agree with TRBD2. With 2 bases clipped from V and 4 bases from J, the junction kept 9 bases outside the gene matches. The CDR3 has 18 residues. Per germline, CDR1 WSHSY and CDR2 SAAADI. CDR3 sequence: CASSEDGRGLAGYNEQFF. CDR3 DNA sequence: TGCGCCAGCAGTGAGGATGGTCGAGGACTAGCGGGATACAATGAGCAGTTCTTC.